One sample yielded the 15 T cell receptor beta chains listed below, sequenced in a study of blood T cells in healthy people across ages. Then a second PCR, running about 6 to 11 cycles, was carried out with a sample-barcoded 5' primer and a J-beta primer mix. TCRdb re-analysed the 5' RACE reads in MiXCR, keeping a single row per CDR3 protein. Among roughly 1,700,000 distinct CDR3 sequences listed, 25% to 30% were seen once. The sample consisted of blood. The receptors shown here come from a woman in her twenties or thirties in good health.

The J gene is TRBJ2-3, the V gene TRBV20-1; 9 bases line up with TRBD2. The V and J ends lost 7 bases and 0 bases, in that order; junction bases with no gene match: 17. CDR3 length equals 18 residues. CDR1 DFQATT and CDR2 SNEGSKA come from the germline V gene (reference sequence). CDR3 DNA sequence: TGCAGTGGGAAGGGTAGCGGGGGCCCGTACCCAAGCACAGATACGCAGTATTTT. Translated: CSGKGSGGPYPSTDTQYF.

Concerning this clonotype itself: A much bigger clone sits one base away, suggesting this may be a read error. This sequence joins TRBV6-1 and TRBJ2-7; possibly TRBD1 for D (5 bases). Between the trimmed V and J ends, which lost 2 bases and 7 bases, there was a span of 18 bases. This CDR3 is 15 amino acids long. The germline gives CDR1 MNHNS, CDR2 SASEGT. DNA for the CDR3: TGTGCCAGCAGTGAATTCCTGGACACCTACAATGAGCAGTACTTC. Protein product: CASSEFLDTYNEQYF.

This clonotype was detected many times. The V gene is TRBV27, the J gene TRBJ2-4; 9 nucleotides line up with TRBD2. CDR1 MNHEY and CDR2 SMNVEV come from the germline V gene (reference sequence). Trimming took 7 bases from V and 0 from J; bases not matched to a gene: 10. The CDR3 length is 17 residues. The CDR3 protein is CASTVNLAGLAKNIQYF. CDR3 bases: TGTGCCAGCACTGTAAATCTAGCGGGGCTAGCCAAAAACATTCAGTACTTC.

The gene calls are TRBV30 and TRBJ2-1; 15 nucleotides line up with TRBD2. V trimming: 3 bases; J trimming: 4 bases; junction bases outside the gene matches: 4. CDR1 and CDR2 (germline): GTSNPN, SVGIG (reference sequence). The CDR3 has 16 residues. The CDR3 spells CAWSSGTSGGYNEQFF. CDR3 sequence (DNA): TGTGCCTGGAGCTCCGGGACTAGCGGGGGGTACAATGAGCAGTTCTTC.

The chain couples TRBV12-3 or TRBV12-4 to TRBJ2-3, with 9 bases fitting TRBD2. The CDR3 runs to 18 residues. The trim removed 1 base at V and 2 bases at J, leaving 10 bases unmatched. CDR3 protein: CASSLVPAGGVDTDTQYF. CDR3 nucleotide sequence: TGTGCCAGCAGTTTAGTTCCAGCGGGGGGCGTGGACACAGATACGCAGTATTTT.

About this clonotype itself: This may arise from a read error, as a much more abundant clone is one base away. The genes are TRBV7-9 and TRBJ2-1; 8 bases map to TRBD2. The CDR3 covers 14 residues. The V segment lost 5 bases and the J segment 7 bases; nucleotides outside the gene matches: 7. Germline-derived CDR1 and CDR2 are SEHNR and FQNEAQ (reference sequence). Here the CDR3 DNA reads TGTGCCAGCAGCAACGGGGGGGCTAGGAATGAGCAGTTCTTC. Its protein is CASSNGGARNEQFF.

The gene calls are TRBV30 and TRBJ1-1; D perhaps matches TRBD1 (6 bases). The V end lost 5 bases, the J end lost 0 bases, and 13 bases lay between the germline ends. Germline V lookup: CDR1 GTSNPN, CDR2 SVGIG (reference sequence). The CDR3 is made up of 14 amino acids. Written as DNA, the CDR3 is TGTGCCTGGTCGAGGGGGATAATGAACACTGAAGCTTTCTTT. This translates into CAWSRGIMNTEAFF.

In this sample, this clonotype turned up once. The chain combines TRBV7-9 with TRBJ2-1; D may be TRBD1 (5 bases). CDR1 SEHNR and CDR2 FQNEAQ come from the germline V gene (reference sequence). V gave up 3 bases and J gave up 4 bases, with 13 bases separating them. This CDR3 comprises 15 residues. The CDR3 region has the DNA TGTGCCAGCAGCTTGTGGGGCAATTTTTACAATGAGCAGTTCTTC. This sequence encodes CASSLWGNFYNEQFF.

This clonotype was seen a few times. V usage is TRBV7-9 and J usage is TRBJ2-3; 13 nucleotides match TRBD2. The CDR3 loop spans 16 amino acids. CDR1 is SEHNR, CDR2 FQNEAQ, per germline (reference sequence). The J segment lost 4 bases and the V segment lost 6 bases, leaving 7 bases of the junction unmatched. CDR3 sequence reads: CASRPRTSGGPDTQYF. The CDR3 DNA sequence: TGTGCCAGCAGACCCCGGACTAGCGGGGGTCCAGATACGCAGTATTTT. The full variable domain, its missing parts supplied by reference TRBV7-9 and TRBJ2-3, is DTGVSQNPRHKITKRGQNVTFRCDPISEHNRLYWYRQTLGQGPEFLTYFQNEAQLEKSRLLSDRFSAERPKGSFSTLEIQRTEQGDSAMYLCASRPRTSGGPDTQYFGPGTRLTVL.

The CDR3 nucleotides read TGCGCCAGCAGCTTGGGGACTAGCGGGGGGACCGAGCAGTACTTC. Translation gives CASSLGTSGGTEQYF. This sequence joins TRBV5-1 and TRBJ2-5; 14 nucleotides match TRBD2. The better agreement between TRBJ2-7 and the DNA end casts doubt on the J call. This CDR3 contains 15 residues. CDR1 SGHRS and CDR2 YFSETQ come from the germline V gene.

This sequence joins TRBV29-1 and TRBJ2-1; D unresolved. The CDR3 length is 10 residues. Germline V gives CDR1 SQVTM, CDR2 ANQGSEA. Trimming removed 3 bases at V and 9 bases at J, with 6 bases between. CDR3 bases: TGCAGCGTTGACGGTGTTGAGCAGTTCTTC. Amino acid sequence: CSVDGVEQFF.

The sample holds many counts of this clonotype. The chain recombines TRBV5-1 with TRBJ2-7; D may match TRBD1 or TRBD2 (5 bases each). Germline lookup yields CDR1 SGHRS and CDR2 YFSETQ. The V gene lost 4 bases and the J gene lost 0 bases, with 14 bases spanning the gap. CDR3 length: 15 amino acids. The CDR3 DNA is TGCGCCAGCAGCCGCCGGGACGGGCCCTCCTACGAGCAGTACTTC. Its protein is CASSRRDGPSYEQYF.

The rearrangement links TRBV5-1 to TRBJ2-5; 8 nucleotides match TRBD2. The CDR3 has 13 amino acids. With V trimmed by 9 bases and J by 5 bases, 9 bases remained unmatched. The germline V gene has CDR1 SGHRS and CDR2 YFSETQ. CDR3 region: CATQAGAGETQYF. CDR3 coding DNA: TGCGCCACCCAAGCGGGGGCGGGGGAGACCCAGTACTTC.

This chain connects TRBV7-9 to TRBJ1-3; D unclear. Trimming took 5 bases from V and 0 from J, leaving 11 bases between them. The CDR3 has 15 residues. Germline V lookup: CDR1 SEHNR, CDR2 FQNEAQ (reference sequence). Here the CDR3 DNA reads TGTGCCAGCAGCCTGGACGGACCCTCTGGAAACACCATATATTTT. Translated: CASSLDGPSGNTIYF.

The sample holds a few counts of this clonotype. The chain couples TRBV19 to TRBJ1-5; a weak D match, TRBD1 (5 bases). V was trimmed by 5 bases and J by 6 bases, leaving 8 bases between them. Germline V gives CDR1 LNHDA, CDR2 SQIVND (reference sequence). The CDR3 extends over 12 amino acids. The CDR3 region is CASSFDSQPQHF. DNA for the CDR3: TGTGCCAGTAGTTTCGACAGTCAGCCCCAGCATTTT.